This T cell receptor (beta chain) was captured by sequencing in a study of shared clonotypes between healthy human individuals. General observations from the study: Donor scarcity curtailed the genetic and exposure-history diversity represented herein.

As for this clone: Its antigen remains unknown.

CDR3 size: 16 residues. V dropped 1 base and J dropped 4 bases, with 14 bases sitting between them. Germline V gives CDR1 MGHRA, CDR2 YSYEKL. The authors ran the assay at deep level. Methods used by the authors: Junction-only sequences produced by ImmunoSEQ had no quality scores, so filtering differed. Using immunoSEQ multiplex PCR, the repertoire was profiled, and TCRdb retains in-frame clones only, with some absent. That table supplies the V and J calls and clone size; D and trimming were determined from the DNA. The data hold some 100,000 clones, with around 65% observed a single time. This TCR was sampled from a woman under 40 in good health. The chain uses TRBV4-1 and TRBJ1-5; maybe TRBD1 (6 bases). Sequences were obtained from memory CD8+ T cells sorted from blood. Documented subset: CD45RO+ cells pooled with CCR7-negative TemRA cells. The DNA of the CDR3 is TGCGCCAGCAGCCAAGTTGGAGGGGGGGTGAATCAGCCCCAGCATTTT. It specifies CASSQVGGGVNQPQHF.